The 2 T cell receptor beta chains below all came from one sample that was sequenced in a study of T cells in Graves' hyperthyroidism and ophthalmopathy. RNA transcripts served as the template for amplifying TCR beta CDR3 regions. The HTBI primer set drove a first-round RT-PCR of the TCR CDR3. TCRdb re-called the multiplex PCR reads with MiXCR, one entry per CDR3 protein. The sample has 500,000 to 650,000 distinct CDR3 sequences, roughly 45% seen once; the top ten hold about 40%. Sequencing input: peripheral blood or thyroid tissue (not recorded which). The source is an adult woman with Graves' disease, either hyperthyroidism or ophthalmopathy (not recorded which).

The chain uses TRBV3-1 and TRBJ1-2, with D perhaps TRBD1 (5 bases). The CDR3 covers 17 residues. The germline V gene has CDR1 LGHDT and CDR2 YNNKEL (reference sequence). Deletions cut 6 bases from V and 3 bases from J, with 23 bases between. For the CDR3, the DNA is TGTGCCAGCAGTCTCATCCGTGGGACCCTCGACTACTATGGCTACACCTTC. Protein sequence: CASSLIRGTLDYYGYTF.

Ten or more counts support this clonotype. The V and J genes are TRBV19 and TRBJ1-5; 7 bases match TRBD1. From germline, CDR1 is LNHDA and CDR2 SQIVND (reference sequence). CDR3 length equals 14 residues. Trimming took 7 bases from V and 5 from J; bases not matched to a gene: 8. The CDR3 region is CASKVQGDYQPQHF. The CDR3 DNA sequence: TGTGCCAGTAAGGTCCAGGGGGATTATCAGCCCCAGCATTTT.